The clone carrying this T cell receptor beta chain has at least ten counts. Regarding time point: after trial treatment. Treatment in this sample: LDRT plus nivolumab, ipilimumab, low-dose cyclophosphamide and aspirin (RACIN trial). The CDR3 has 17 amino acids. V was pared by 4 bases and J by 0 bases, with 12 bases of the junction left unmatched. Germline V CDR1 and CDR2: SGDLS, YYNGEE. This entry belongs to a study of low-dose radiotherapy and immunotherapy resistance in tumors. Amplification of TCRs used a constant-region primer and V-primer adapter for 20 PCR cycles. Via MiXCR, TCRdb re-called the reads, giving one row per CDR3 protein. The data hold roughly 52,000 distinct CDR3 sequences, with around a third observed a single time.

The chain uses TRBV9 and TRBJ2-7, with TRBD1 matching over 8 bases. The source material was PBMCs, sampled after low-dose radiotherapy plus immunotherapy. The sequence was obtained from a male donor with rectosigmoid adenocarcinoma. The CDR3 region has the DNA TGTGCCAGCAGCCCGGGGACAGGACTTTCGAGCTCCTACGAGCAGTACTTC. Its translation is CASSPGTGLSSSYEQYF.